Below are 7 T cell receptor beta chains sequenced from a single sample in a study of cytomegalovirus exposure and HLA in healthy donors. The PCR made use of 60 Vbeta and 13 Jbeta primers. The table came from immunoSEQ multiplex PCR; TCRdb's copy has only in-frame clones and leaves some out. The table shows a few hundred thousand clones, with around nine tenths occurring only once. Sequencing input: PBMCs. All receptors derive from a woman under 30 in good health and CMV-seronegative.

Comment on this clone: An end of the junction does not agree with germline; a read error may underlie this. The V call is TRBV29-1, the J call TRBJ1-1; 8 positions agree with TRBD1. Germline V gene data show CDR1 as SQVTM and CDR2 as ANQGSEA. The length of the CDR3 is 9 residues. Here the CDR3 reads CSGGNRGVF. The CDR3 region has the DNA TGCAGCGGGGGGAACAGGGGGGTCTTT.

The V and J genes are TRBV11-2 and TRBJ2-1; 8 nucleotides agree with TRBD2. V trimming: 0 bases; J trimming: 3 bases; junction bases outside the gene matches: 13. The germline V gene encodes CDR1 SGHAT and CDR2 FQNNGV. The CDR3 covers 19 residues. CDR3 residues: CASSLDYRFAGGYYNEQFF. The CDR3 DNA reads as TGTGCCAGCAGCTTAGACTACCGGTTTGCGGGAGGATACTACAATGAGCAGTTCTTC.

The V and J genes are TRBV6-5 and TRBJ2-1; 7 bases fit TRBD2. CDR1 is MNHEY and CDR2 is SVGAGI in the germline V gene. The V and J ends lost 2 bases and 4 bases, in that order; junction bases with no gene match: 5. This CDR3 has 15 amino acids. The CDR3 loop is CASSYGLAAYNEQFF. The CDR3 nucleotides are TGTGCCAGCAGTTACGGGCTAGCGGCTTACAATGAGCAGTTCTTC.

Written as DNA, the CDR3 is TGCGCCAGCAGCCTTGGTCTGATTGTAGCTGAAGCTTTCTTT. Its translation is CASSLGLIVAEAFF. The chain uses TRBV4-1 and TRBJ1-1; D unresolved. This CDR3 region has 14 residues. Trimming left V 4 bases short and J 6 bases short, with 15 bases between. Germline V CDR1 and CDR2: MGHRA, YSYEKL.

The chain carries TRBV10-3 and TRBJ2-3, with no clear D. CDR1 is ENHRY, CDR2 SYGVKD, per germline. The germline V and J ends were trimmed by 10 bases and 1 base, with 9 bases remaining between them. The CDR3 is 12 residues long. The CDR3 loop is CATRGGTDTQYF. CDR3 nucleotides: TGTGCCACCCGAGGAGGCACAGATACGCAGTATTTT.

The chain combines TRBV4-1 with TRBJ2-7; tentative D call: TRBD1 (5 bases). With 1 base removed from V and 2 bases from J, the gap between germline ends came to 9 bases. Germline lookup yields CDR1 MGHRA and CDR2 YSYEKL. The CDR3 has 14 amino acids. Here the CDR3 reads CASSQGTTPYEQYF. The DNA of the CDR3 is TGCGCCAGCAGCCAAGGGACAACGCCCTACGAGCAGTACTTC.

V gene TRBV6-6 combines with J gene TRBJ2-6; D call uncertain. Trimming stripped 6 bases from V and 5 bases from J, with 8 bases between. Germline V lookup: CDR1 MNHNY, CDR2 SVGAGI (reference sequence). The CDR3 runs 13 residues. The DNA of the CDR3 is TGTGCCAGCAGCAGCGAGTGGGCCAACGTCCTGACTTTC. Translation gives CASSSEWANVLTF.